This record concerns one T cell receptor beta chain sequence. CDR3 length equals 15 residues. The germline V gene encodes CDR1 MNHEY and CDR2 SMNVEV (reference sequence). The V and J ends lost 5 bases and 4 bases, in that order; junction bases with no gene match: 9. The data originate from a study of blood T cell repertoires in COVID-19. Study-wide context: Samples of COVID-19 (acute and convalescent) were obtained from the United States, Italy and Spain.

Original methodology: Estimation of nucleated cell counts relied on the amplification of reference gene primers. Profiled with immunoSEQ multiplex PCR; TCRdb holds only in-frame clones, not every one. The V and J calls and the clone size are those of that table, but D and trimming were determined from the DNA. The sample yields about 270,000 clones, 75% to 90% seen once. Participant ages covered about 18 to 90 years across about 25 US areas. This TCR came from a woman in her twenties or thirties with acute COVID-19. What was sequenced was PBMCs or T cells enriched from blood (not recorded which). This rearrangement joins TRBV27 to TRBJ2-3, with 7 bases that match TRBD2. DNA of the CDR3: TGTGCCAGCAGTCCACCGGGGGGTATCGCAGATACGCAGTATTTT. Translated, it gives CASSPPGGIADTQYF.